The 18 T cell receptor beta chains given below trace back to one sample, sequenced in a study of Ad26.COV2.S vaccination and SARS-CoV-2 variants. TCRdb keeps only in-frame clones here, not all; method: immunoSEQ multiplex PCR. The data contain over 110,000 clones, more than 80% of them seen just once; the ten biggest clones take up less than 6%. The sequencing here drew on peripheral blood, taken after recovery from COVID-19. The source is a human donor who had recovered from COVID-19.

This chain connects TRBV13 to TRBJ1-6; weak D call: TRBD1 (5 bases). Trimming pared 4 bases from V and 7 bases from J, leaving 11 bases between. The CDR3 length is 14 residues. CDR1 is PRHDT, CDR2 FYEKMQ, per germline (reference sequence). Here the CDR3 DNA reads TGTGCCAGCAGCTCGGGACTGAGGAATTCACCCCTCCACTTT. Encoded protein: CASSSGLRNSPLHF.

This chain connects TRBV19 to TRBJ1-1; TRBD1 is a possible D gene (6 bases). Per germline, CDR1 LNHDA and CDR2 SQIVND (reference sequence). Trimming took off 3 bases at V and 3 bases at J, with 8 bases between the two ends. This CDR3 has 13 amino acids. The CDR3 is CASSIPGDTEAFF. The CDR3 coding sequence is TGTGCCAGTAGTATTCCAGGGGACACTGAAGCTTTCTTT.

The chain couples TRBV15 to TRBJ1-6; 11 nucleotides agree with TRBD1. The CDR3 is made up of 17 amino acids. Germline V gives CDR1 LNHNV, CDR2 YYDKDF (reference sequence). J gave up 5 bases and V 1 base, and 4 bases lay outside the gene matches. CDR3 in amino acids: CATSRGGQGANNSPLHF. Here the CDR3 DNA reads TGTGCCACCAGCAGAGGAGGACAGGGGGCGAATAATTCACCCCTCCACTTT.

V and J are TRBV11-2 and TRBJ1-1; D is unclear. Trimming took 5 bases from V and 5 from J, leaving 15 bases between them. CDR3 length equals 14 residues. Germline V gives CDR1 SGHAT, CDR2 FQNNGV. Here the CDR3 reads CASSTLPEGTEAFF. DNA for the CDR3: TGTGCCAGCAGCACCCTTCCCGAAGGTACTGAAGCTTTCTTT.

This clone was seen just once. The CDR3 nucleotides are TGTGCCAGCAGCCCAGACCGGGACAGGGGAAACTATGGCTACACCTTC. This translates into CASSPDRDRGNYGYTF. The chain combines TRBV6-2 or TRBV6-3 with TRBJ1-2, with 10 bases lining up with TRBD1. Germline V lookup: CDR1 MNHEY, CDR2 SVGEGT. The CDR3 consists of 16 residues. V shed 6 bases, J shed 2 bases, and the junction held 9 bases outside the gene matches.

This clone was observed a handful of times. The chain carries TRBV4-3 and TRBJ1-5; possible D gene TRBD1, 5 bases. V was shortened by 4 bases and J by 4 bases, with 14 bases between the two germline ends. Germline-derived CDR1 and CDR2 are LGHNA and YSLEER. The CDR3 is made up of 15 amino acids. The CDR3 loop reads CASSLHTGGNQPQHF. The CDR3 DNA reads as TGCGCCAGCAGCCTTCACACGGGGGGTAATCAGCCCCAGCATTTT.

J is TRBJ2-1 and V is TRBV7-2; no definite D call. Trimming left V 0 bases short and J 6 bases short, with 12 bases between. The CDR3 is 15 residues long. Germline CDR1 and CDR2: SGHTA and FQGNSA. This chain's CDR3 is CASSLASSSLNEQFF. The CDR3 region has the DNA TGTGCCAGCAGCTTAGCTTCGAGCAGTCTCAATGAGCAGTTCTTC. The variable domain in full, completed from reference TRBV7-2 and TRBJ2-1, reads GAGVSQSPSNKVTEKGKDVELRCDPISGHTALYWYRQSLGQGLEFLIYFQGNSAPDKSGLPSDRFSAERTGGSVSTLTIQRTQQEDSAVYLCASSLASSSLNEQFFGPGTRLTVL.

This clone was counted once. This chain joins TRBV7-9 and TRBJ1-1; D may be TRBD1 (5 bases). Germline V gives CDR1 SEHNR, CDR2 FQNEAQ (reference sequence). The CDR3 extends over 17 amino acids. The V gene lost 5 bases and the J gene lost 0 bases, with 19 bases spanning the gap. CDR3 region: CASSTDSRGFMNTEAFF. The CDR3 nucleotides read TGTGCCAGCAGCACAGACTCTCGGGGCTTCATGAACACTGAAGCTTTCTTT. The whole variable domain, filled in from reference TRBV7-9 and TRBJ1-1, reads DTGVSQNPRHKITKRGQNVTFRCDPISEHNRLYWYRQTLGQGPEFLTYFQNEAQLEKSRLLSDRFSAERPKGSFSTLEIQRTEQGDSAMYLCASSTDSRGFMNTEAFFGQGTRLTVV.

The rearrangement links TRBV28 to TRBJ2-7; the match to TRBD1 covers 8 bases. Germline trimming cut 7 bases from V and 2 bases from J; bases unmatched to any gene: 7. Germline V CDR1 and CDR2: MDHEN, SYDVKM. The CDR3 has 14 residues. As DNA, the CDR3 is TGTGCCAGCATAGAGACAGGGGTACCCTACGAGCAGTACTTC. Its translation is CASIETGVPYEQYF.

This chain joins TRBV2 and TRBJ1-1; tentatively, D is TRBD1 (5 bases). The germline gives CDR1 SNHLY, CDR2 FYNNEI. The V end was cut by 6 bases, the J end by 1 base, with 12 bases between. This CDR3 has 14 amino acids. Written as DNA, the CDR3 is TGTGCCAGCAGCTACGGGGGGGAGAACACTGAAGCTTTCTTT. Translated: CASSYGGENTEAFF.

The DNA for the CDR3 is TGTGCCAGCAGCGTAGGACAGAAACTGAACACTGAAGCTTTCTTT. Translating gives CASSVGQKLNTEAFF. The chain employs TRBV9 and TRBJ1-1; possibly TRBD1 for D (5 bases). Deletions cut 0 bases from V and 0 bases from J, with 9 bases between. The CDR3 has 15 amino acids. Germline lookup yields CDR1 SGDLS and CDR2 YYNGEE.

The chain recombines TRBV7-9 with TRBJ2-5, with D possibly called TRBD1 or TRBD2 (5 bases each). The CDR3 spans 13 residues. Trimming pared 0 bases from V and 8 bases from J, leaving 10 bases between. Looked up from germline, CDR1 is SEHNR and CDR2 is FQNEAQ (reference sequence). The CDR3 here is CASSLANGATQYF. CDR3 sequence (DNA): TGTGCCAGCAGCTTAGCGAACGGGGCCACCCAGTACTTC. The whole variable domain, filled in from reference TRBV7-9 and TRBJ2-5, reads DTGVSQNPRHKITKRGQNVTFRCDPISEHNRLYWYRQTLGQGPEFLTYFQNEAQLEKSRLLSDRFSAERPKGSFSTLEIQRTEQGDSAMYLCASSLANGATQYFGPGTRLLVL.

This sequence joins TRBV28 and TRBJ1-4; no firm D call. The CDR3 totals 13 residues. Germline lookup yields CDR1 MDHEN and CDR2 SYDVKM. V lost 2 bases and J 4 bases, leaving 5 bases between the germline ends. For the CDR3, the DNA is TGTGCCAGCAGTTTAGACCTTAATGAAAAACTGTTTTTT. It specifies CASSLDLNEKLFF.

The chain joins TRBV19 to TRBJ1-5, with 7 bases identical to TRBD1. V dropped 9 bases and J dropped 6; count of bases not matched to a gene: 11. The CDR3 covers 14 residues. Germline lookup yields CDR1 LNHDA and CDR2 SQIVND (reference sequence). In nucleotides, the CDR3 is TGTGCCAGCCTTCGGGGGGCAGGGGGTCAGCCCCAGCATTTT. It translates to CASLRGAGGQPQHF.

In DNA, the CDR3 is TGCGCCAGCAGCTTGGCCACTGGAAACACCATATATTTT. Encoded protein: CASSLATGNTIYF. The chain links TRBV5-1 to TRBJ1-3; D remains ambiguous. From germline, CDR1 is SGHRS and CDR2 YFSETQ. The CDR3 totals 13 residues. Trimming shortened V by 0 bases and J by 2 bases, and 3 bases separated the two germline ends.

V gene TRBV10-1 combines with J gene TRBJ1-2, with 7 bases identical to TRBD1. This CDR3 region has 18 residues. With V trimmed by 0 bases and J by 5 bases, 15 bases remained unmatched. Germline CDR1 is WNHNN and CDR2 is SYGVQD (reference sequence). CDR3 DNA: TGCGCCAGCAGTGAGTCGCAAGCCGAACCGGGACAGCCTTATGGCTACACCTTC. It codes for CASSESQAEPGQPYGYTF.

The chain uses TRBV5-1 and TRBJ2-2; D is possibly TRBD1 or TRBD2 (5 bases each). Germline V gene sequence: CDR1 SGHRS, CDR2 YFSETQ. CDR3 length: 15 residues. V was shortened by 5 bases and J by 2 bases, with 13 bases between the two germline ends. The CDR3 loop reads CASRWGTYNTGELFF. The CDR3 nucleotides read TGCGCCAGCAGGTGGGGGACGTATAACACCGGGGAGCTGTTTTTT.

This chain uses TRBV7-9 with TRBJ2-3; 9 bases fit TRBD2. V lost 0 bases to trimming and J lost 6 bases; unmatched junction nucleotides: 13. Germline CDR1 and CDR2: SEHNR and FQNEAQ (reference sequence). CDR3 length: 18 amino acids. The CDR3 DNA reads TGTGCCAGCAGCTTAGCGACCCTGGGCGGGGGGGCTGAGGATACGCAGTATTTT. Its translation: CASSLATLGGGAEDTQYF.